This is a list of T cell receptor beta chains from one sample in a study of T cell repertoires in cytomegalovirus infection. TCRdb passed the reads through MiXCR, listing each CDR3 protein once. The data hold 230,000 or so distinct CDR3 sequences, with about 40% observed a single time. Antigen specificity for these receptors is unknown. The material was CD8+ T cells from cultured PBMCs, obtained from culture after CMV antigen stimulation. These receptors were obtained from a human donor in good health (CMV status not recorded). Some clones in this sample may be carry-over from other donors' samples. Both conserved end residues are part of each CDR3. A D gene is named only where the DNA matches it firmly. A row's size may be missing; if present it is once, few, many or a size class.

CDR3aa | CDR3nt | d_gene | j_gene | abundance | v_gene
CASSPLTVFYSPLHF | TGTGCCAGCAGTCCCCTGACAGTGTTTTATTCACCCCTCCACTTT | NA | TRBJ1-6 | many | TRBV28
CASSPGGWRNEQFF | TGTGCCAGCAGCCCAGGCGGGTGGCGGAATGAGCAGTTCTTC | NA | TRBJ2-1 | NA | TRBV7-8
CSVGARASGMGDTQYF | TGCAGCGTGGGGGCTCGGGCTAGCGGGATGGGAGATACGCAGTATTTT | TRBD2 | TRBJ2-3 | few | TRBV29-1
CASWPAGSYNEQFF | TGTGCCAGTTGGCCCGCTGGCTCCTACAATGAGCAGTTCTTC | NA | TRBJ2-1 | NA | TRBV27
CASSLSPKQPQHF | TGTGCCAGCAGCCTGTCTCCAAAACAGCCCCAGCATTTT | NA | TRBJ1-5 | NA | TRBV7-2
CAISERRGPQETQYF | TGTGCCATCAGTGAGAGGAGGGGCCCCCAAGAGACCCAGTACTTC | NA | TRBJ2-5 | few | TRBV10-3
CSAPDRVNTEAFF | TGCAGTGCACCGGACCGAGTAAACACTGAAGCTTTCTTT | NA | TRBJ1-1 | NA | TRBV20-1
CASSASRDGDNEQFF | TGTGCCAGCAGCGCGTCCCGGGACGGAGACAATGAGCAGTTCTTC | NA | TRBJ2-1 | once | TRBV9
CASSLEFRGEKLFF | TGTGCCAGCAGCTTAGAATTCCGGGGTGAAAAACTGTTTTTT | NA | TRBJ1-4 | NA | TRBV11-2
CASSLRASGSYEQYF | TGTGCCAGCAGTTTACGAGCGAGCGGGAGTTACGAGCAGTACTTC | TRBD2 | TRBJ2-7 | few | TRBV27